This entry describes one T cell receptor (beta chain). This record comes from a study of blood T cell repertoires in COVID-19. Here immunoSEQ multiplex PCR was the method, and the copy in TCRdb shows in-frame clones only, minus some. The sample contains roughly 57,000 clones, approximately 80% of which appear only once. Sequenced material: peripheral blood. This sequence was found in a man in his 70s with active or convalescent COVID-19.

In DNA form, the CDR3 reads TGTGCCAGCAGTTACTCCCCTCATAATTCACCCCTCCACTTT. It yields the protein CASSYSPHNSPLHF. This chain links TRBV6-5 with TRBJ1-6, with unresolved D. V was trimmed by 0 bases and J by 5 bases, leaving 5 bases between them. The V gene's germline CDR1 is MNHEY and CDR2 SVGAGI. This CDR3 contains 14 residues.